The rows below give T cell receptor beta chains drawn from one sample of a study of tumor-infiltrating lymphocytes in primary liver carcinoma. MiXCR, applied by TCRdb to the multiplex PCR reads, yields one record per CDR3 protein. This table has tens of thousands of distinct CDR3 sequences, over 70% appearing once. Sequencing used liver tumor tissue from sampling region 4. The receptors were sampled from a woman in her twenties or thirties with primary liver carcinoma and hepatitis B virus infection. Each CDR3 is given with its conserved first and last residue. D genes are given only for firm matches. Not all rows give a size; the values are once, few, many and, for expanded clones, a class.

J | V | size | D | CDR3 | DNA
TRBJ2-2 | TRBV11-1 | - | - | CVSSRVMVGVSGELFF | TGTGTCAGCAGTAGGGTTATGGTGGGAGTGTCCGGGGAGCTGTTTTTT
TRBJ2-7 | TRBV11-1 | - | - | CASSAQDARSYEQYF | TGTGCCAGCAGCGCCCAGGACGCCCGTTCCTACGAGCAGTACTTC
TRBJ2-3 | TRBV29-1 | many | - | CSASGWPDTQYF | TGCAGCGCCTCGGGCTGGCCAGATACGCAGTATTTT
TRBJ2-1 | TRBV7-8 | many | TRBD1 | CASRRDRGNEQFF | TGTGCCAGCAGACGGGACAGGGGGAATGAGCAGTTCTTC
TRBJ2-3 | TRBV5-4 | - | - | CANSQPGTEADTQYF | TGTGCCAACAGCCAGCCCGGGACGGAGGCGGATACGCAGTATTTT
TRBJ2-2 | TRBV11-2 | - | TRBD1 | CVSSSEGAPDAGELFF | TGTGTCAGCAGCTCAGAGGGGGCTCCAGACGCCGGGGAGCTGTTTTTT
TRBJ2-2 | TRBV7-9 | once | - | CASSSIAAPGELFF | TGTGCCAGCAGCTCAATAGCGGCCCCCGGGGAGCTGTTTTTT
TRBJ2-2 | TRBV11-1 | - | - | CTSSRVMGGVSRELFF | TGTACCAGCAGCAGGGTTATGGGGGGAGTGTCCAGGGAGCTGTTTTTT
TRBJ2-2 | TRBV6-5 | - | TRBD2 | CASRCTSARDTGELLF | TGTGCCAGCAGGTGTACTAGCGCCCGAGACACCGGGGAGCTGCTTTTT
TRBJ2-3 | TRBV11-2 | - | - | CTSSPQTQTDTQYF | TGTACCAGCAGCCCACAAACTCAGACGGATACGCAATATTTT
TRBJ2-5 | TRBV29-1 | - | - | CSIETGMGVRETQYF | TGCAGCATTGAAACTGGAATGGGAGTGAGGGAGACCCAGTACTTC
TRBJ1-1 | TRBV12-3/TRBV12-4 | many | - | CASSRDINTEALF | TGTGCCAGCTCTCGCGACATAAACACTGAAGCTCTCTTT
TRBJ2-7 | TRBV4-2 | - | - | CANSQEHLGQGGLREQYF | TGTGCCAACAGCCAGGAACACCTAGGTCAGGGGGGACTGCGCGAGCAGTACTTC
TRBJ2-5 | TRBV29-1 | - | - | CSGLGVRETQYF | TGCAGCGGGCTGGGGGTCCGGGAGACCCAGTACTTC
TRBJ1-1 | TRBV13 | - | - | CDSRTVGANTEGFF | TGTGACAGCAGGACAGTGGGTGCAAACACTGAAGGTTTCTTT
TRBJ2-2 | TRBV11-2 | - | - | CASSPDPQLNTGDLFF | TGTGCCAGTAGCCCCGATCCCCAACTGAACACCGGGGATTTGTTTTTT
TRBJ2-2 | TRBV4-3 | - | - | CANSSMGVGELFF | TGTGCCAACAGCTCGATGGGAGTCGGGGAGCTGTTTTTT
TRBJ2-1 | TRBV7-8 | - | - | CTCSRTLNGQFF | TGTACCTGCAGCCGCACTCTCAATGGGCAGTTCTTC
TRBJ1-1 | TRBV11-1 | - | - | CASSFGQSYIEAFF | TGTGCCAGCAGCTTCGGGCAGAGCTACATTGAGGCTTTCTTT
TRBJ2-3 | TRBV29-1 | - | - | CSAAGISGSTNTQYF | TGCAGCGCTGCAGGGATTAGCGGTAGCACAAATACGCAGTATTTT
TRBJ2-1 | TRBV11-3 | - | TRBD1 | CASSLQSSGGRNEQFF | TGTGCCAGCAGCTTACAATCTTCAGGGGGCCGCAATGAGCAGTTCTTC
TRBJ2-2 | TRBV4-3 | - | - | CASSVLARGPRSNTGKLFF | TGCGCCAGCAGCGTATTAGCGAGAGGGCCCCGTTCGAACACCGGGAAGCTGTTTTTT
TRBJ2-1 | TRBV20-1 | - | - | CSARECANRDDEQFF | TGCAGTGCTAGAGAATGTGCGAACCGCGACGATGAGCAGTTCTTC
TRBJ1-1 | TRBV24-1 | many | TRBD1 | CATSGGGGTEAFF | TGTGCCACCAGTGGAGGGGGCGGCACTGAAGCTTTCTTT
TRBJ2-7 | TRBV11-2 | - | - | CPSSLGVNVSYEQYF | TGTCCCAGCAGCTTAGGAGTTAACGTTTCCTACGAGCAGTACTTC
TRBJ1-6 | TRBV6-1 | medium-sized | - | CASSAGRGPGTDSPLHF | TGTGCCAGCAGTGCGGGTCGAGGGCCGGGGACCGATTCACCCCTCCACTTT
TRBJ2-1 | TRBV29-1 | - | - | CSAAGLTGYNKQFF | TGCAGCGCCGCAGGGCTAACGGGCTACAATAAGCAGTTCTTC
TRBJ2-7 | TRBV11-2 | - | - | CASSLSGTALSSYEQYF | TGTGCCAGCAGCTTATCAGGCACAGCTCTGAGCTCCTACGAGCAGTACTTC
TRBJ2-1 | TRBV19 | - | - | CASSGGHEQFF | TGTGCCAGTAGTGGGGGTCATGAGCAGTTCTTC
TRBJ2-2 | TRBV6-5 | - | - | CARSPRKGFSGELFF | TGTGCCAGGAGTCCGCGGAAAGGGTTCAGCGGGGAGCTGTTTTTT
TRBJ2-7 | TRBV4-3 | - | - | CSSSQDRWTGREQYF | TGCTCCAGCAGCCAAGATAGATGGACAGGGCGGGAGCAGTATTTC
TRBJ2-1 | TRBV29-1 | - | - | CSVDWRNEQFF | TGCAGCGTCGACTGGCGGAATGAGCAGTTCTTC
TRBJ1-5 | TRBV7-9 | - | - | CASSSRENNQHQHF | TGTGCCAGCAGTTCCCGGGAGAACAATCAGCACCAGCATTTT
TRBJ1-1 | TRBV11-2 | - | TRBD1 | CASGARHRGRKRWSNTEALF | TGCGCCAGCGGCGCTCGGCACAGGGGGCGCAAGAGGTGGAGTAACACTGAAGCTCTCTTT
TRBJ2-5 | TRBV29-1 | - | TRBD2 | CSVGLSGRGQETQYF | TGCAGCGTTGGATTGAGCGGGAGGGGACAAGAGACCCAGTACTTC
TRBJ1-5 | TRBV5-6 | - | TRBD1 | CASSTGGGKQHQHF | TGTGCCAGCAGCACAGGGGGCGGCAAACAGCACCAGCATTTT
TRBJ2-1 | TRBV7-8 | - | - | CASSPPRGGGYNEQFF | TGTGCCAGCAGCCCCCCTCGGGGCGGAGGGTACAATGAGCAGTTCTTC
TRBJ2-5 | TRBV30 | - | - | CTWKVLGAALWTQYF | TGTACCTGGAAGGTCCTGGGCGCGGCCCTATGGACCCAGTACTTC
TRBJ2-2 | TRBV20-1 | - | TRBD2 | CSASPSGRASGELFF | TGCAGTGCTAGCCCTAGCGGGAGGGCCTCCGGGGAGCTGTTTTTT
TRBJ1-4 | TRBV28 | - | TRBD1 | CARPFRDRGGKLFF | TGTGCCAGGCCTTTCCGGGACAGGGGTGGAAAACTGTTTTTT
TRBJ2-4 | TRBV11-1 | - | TRBD2 | CASSSPGTSGTKNIQYF | TGTGCCAGCAGCTCTCCCGGGACTAGCGGGACCAAAAACATTCAGTACTTC
TRBJ2-1 | TRBV10-3 | - | - | CAFSPTATRDELFF | TGTGCCTTCAGTCCCACGGCGACCCGGGATGAACTGTTCTTC
TRBJ2-3 | TRBV7-9 | once | TRBD2 | CVSRLLLAGATDMQYF | TGTGTCAGCAGGCTATTACTAGCGGGAGCCACAGATATGCAGTATTTT
TRBJ2-1 | TRBV2 | many | TRBD2 | CASRRERFGDEQFF | TGTGCCAGCAGGCGGGAGCGGTTCGGGGATGAGCAGTTCTTC
TRBJ1-1 | TRBV29-1 | - | - | CSVAQCNIEAFF | TGCAGCGTTGCCCAGTGTAACATTGAAGCTTTCTTT
TRBJ2-2 | TRBV11-1 | - | TRBD2 | CAICRVMAGVSGGLFF | TGTGCCATCTGCAGGGTCATGGCGGGAGTGTCCGGGGGGCTGTTTTTT